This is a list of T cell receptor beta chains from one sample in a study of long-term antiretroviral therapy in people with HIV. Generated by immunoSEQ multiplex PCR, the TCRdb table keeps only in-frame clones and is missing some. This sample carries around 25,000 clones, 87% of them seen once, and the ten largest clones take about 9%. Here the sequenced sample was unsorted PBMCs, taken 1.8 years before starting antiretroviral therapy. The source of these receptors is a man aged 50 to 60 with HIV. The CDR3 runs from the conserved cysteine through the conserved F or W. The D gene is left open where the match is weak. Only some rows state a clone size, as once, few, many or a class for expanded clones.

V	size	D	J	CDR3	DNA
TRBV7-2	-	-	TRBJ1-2	CASSAGIHYGYTF	TGTGCCAGCAGCGCCGGGATTCACTATGGCTACACCTTC
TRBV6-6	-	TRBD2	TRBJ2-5	CASSYSTSGKETQYF	TGTGCCAGCAGTTACTCGACTAGCGGGAAGGAGACCCAGTACTTC
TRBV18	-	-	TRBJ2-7	CASSGISANEQYF	TGTGCCAGCTCGGGGATTAGCGCCAACGAGCAGTACTTC
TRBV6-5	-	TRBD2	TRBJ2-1	CASSYPGTSVNEQFF	TGTGCCAGCAGTTACCCCGGGACTAGCGTTAATGAGCAGTTCTTC
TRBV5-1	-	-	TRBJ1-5	CASSLQGGNQPQHF	TGCGCCAGCAGCTTACAGGGAGGCAATCAGCCCCAGCATTTT
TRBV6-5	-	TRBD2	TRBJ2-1	CASSYSGEYNEQFF	TGTGCCAGCAGTTATAGCGGGGAGTACAATGAGCAGTTCTTC
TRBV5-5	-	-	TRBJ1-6	CASSRARGNSPLHF	TGTGCCAGCAGTCGGGCCCGGGGGAATTCACCCCTCCACTTT
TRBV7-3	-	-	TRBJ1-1	CASSSAGRTEAFF	TGTGCCAGCAGCTCTGCGGGGCGGACTGAAGCTTTCTTT
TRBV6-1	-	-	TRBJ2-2	CASSRLHTGELFF	TGTGCCAGCAGTCGACTGCACACCGGGGAGCTGTTTTTT
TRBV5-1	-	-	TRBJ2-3	CASSLGFGVALDTQYF	TGCGCCAGCAGCTTGGGCTTTGGAGTCGCTCTAGATACGCAGTATTTT
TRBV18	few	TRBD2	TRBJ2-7	CASSPLTAGDYEQYF	TGTGCCAGCTCACCACTGACCGCGGGAGACTACGAGCAGTACTTC
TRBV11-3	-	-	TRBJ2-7	CASSNQGSEQYF	TGTGCCAGCAGCAACCAGGGTAGCGAGCAGTACTTC
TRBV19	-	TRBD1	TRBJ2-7	CASSIGGTGVPYEQYF	TGTGCCAGTAGTATTGGTGGGACAGGGGTTCCCTACGAGCAGTACTTC
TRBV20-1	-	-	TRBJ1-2	CRPGGYGYTF	TGCAGGCCTGGGGGCTATGGCTACACCTTC
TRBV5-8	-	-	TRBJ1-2	CASSLVDSHYGYTF	TGTGCCAGCAGCTTGGTCGACAGCCACTATGGCTACACCTTC
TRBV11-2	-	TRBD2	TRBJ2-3	CASSSGTSISDTQYF	TGTGCCAGCAGCTCGGGGACTAGCATATCAGATACGCAGTATTTT
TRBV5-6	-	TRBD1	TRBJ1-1	CASSLQGATEAFF	TGTGCCAGCAGCTTGCAGGGGGCCACTGAAGCTTTCTTT
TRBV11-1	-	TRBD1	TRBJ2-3	CASSLAGQGWADTQYF	TGTGCCAGCAGCTTAGCGGGACAGGGATGGGCAGATACGCAGTATTTT
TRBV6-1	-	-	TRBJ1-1	CASSEPGRTLEAFF	TGTGCCAGCAGTGAACCCGGTCGGACACTTGAAGCTTTCTTT
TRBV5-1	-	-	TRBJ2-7	CASSPFVAGAALSYEQYF	TGCGCCAGCAGCCCCTTTGTCGCGGGGGCCGCACTCTCCTACGAGCAGTACTTC
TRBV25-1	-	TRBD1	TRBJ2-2	CASSELGTGVKGGELFF	TGTGCCAGCAGTGAATTGGGGACAGGGGTGAAAGGCGGGGAGCTGTTTTTT
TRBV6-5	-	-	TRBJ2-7	CASTPPGTDTYEQYF	TGTGCCAGCACCCCGCCCGGGACGGACACCTACGAGCAGTACTTC
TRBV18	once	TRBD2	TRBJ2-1	CASSPPTSALDEQFF	TGTGCCAGCTCACCACCGACTAGCGCGCTCGATGAGCAGTTCTTC
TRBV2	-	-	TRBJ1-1	CATRGQPNTEAFF	TGTGCCACCCGCGGTCAACCGAACACTGAAGCTTTCTTT
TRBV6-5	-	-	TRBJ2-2	CASSARRINTGELFF	TGTGCCAGCAGCGCTAGGCGAATAAACACCGGGGAGCTGTTTTTT
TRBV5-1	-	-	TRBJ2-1	CASSNWDGQGNEQFF	TGCGCCAGCAGCAATTGGGACGGTCAAGGGAATGAGCAGTTCTTC
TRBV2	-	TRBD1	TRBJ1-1	CASSGQGSVKEAFF	TGTGCCAGCAGTGGACAGGGGAGCGTTAAAGAAGCTTTCTTT
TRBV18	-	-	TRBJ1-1	CASSPGGGGPEAFF	TGTGCCAGCTCACCGGGGGGTGGGGGTCCTGAAGCTTTCTTT
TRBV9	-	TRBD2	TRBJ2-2	CASSVASAGRTGELFF	TGTGCCAGCAGCGTAGCCTCAGCGGGACGTACCGGGGAGCTGTTTTTT
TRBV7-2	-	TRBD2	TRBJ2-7	CASSYQPSGSGYEQYF	TGTGCCAGCAGCTACCAACCAAGCGGGAGTGGGTACGAGCAGTACTTC
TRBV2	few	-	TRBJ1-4	CASRSAGTNEKLFF	TGTGCCAGCAGAAGTGCAGGGACTAATGAAAAACTGTTTTTT
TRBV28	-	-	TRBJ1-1	CASSLISEAFF	TGTGCCAGCAGTTTGATTAGTGAAGCTTTCTTT
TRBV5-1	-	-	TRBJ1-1	CASSLNSRGRADAEAFF	TGCGCCAGCAGCTTAAATTCAAGAGGGCGCGCGGACGCTGAAGCTTTCTTT
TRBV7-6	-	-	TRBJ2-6	CASSSVGRSSGANVLTF	TGTGCCAGCAGCTCCGTGGGGCGGAGCTCTGGGGCCAACGTCCTGACTTTC
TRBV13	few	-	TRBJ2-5	CASSLVGSGYQETQYF	TGTGCCAGCAGCTTAGTAGGTAGCGGCTACCAAGAGACCCAGTACTTC
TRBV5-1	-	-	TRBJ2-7	CASSLGVGEQYF	TGCGCCAGCAGCTTGGGAGTAGGGGAGCAGTACTTC
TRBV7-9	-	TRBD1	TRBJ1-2	CASSLSQGQDAVTF	TGTGCCAGCAGCTTATCTCAAGGACAGGATGCCGTCACCTTC
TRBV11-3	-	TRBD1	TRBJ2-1	CASSPDRDVLNEQFF	TGTGCCAGCAGCCCGGACAGGGATGTCTTAAATGAGCAGTTCTTC
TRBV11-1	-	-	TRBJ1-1	CASSFADTNTEAFF	TGTGCCAGCAGCTTCGCCGACACGAACACTGAAGCTTTCTTT
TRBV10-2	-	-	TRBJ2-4	CASRNGGIAKNIQYF	TGCGCCAGCAGAAATGGCGGGATAGCCAAAAACATTCAGTACTTC
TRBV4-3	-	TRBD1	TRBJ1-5	CASSQGHRGHRSNQPQHF	TGCGCCAGCAGCCAAGGGCACAGGGGGCATCGGAGCAATCAGCCCCAGCATTTT
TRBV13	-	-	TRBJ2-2	CASSLVAGLTNTGELFF	TGTGCCAGCAGCTTAGTGGCAGGACTTACGAACACCGGGGAGCTGTTTTTT
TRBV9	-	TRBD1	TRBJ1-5	CASSARDRDQPQHF	TGTGCCAGCAGCGCACGAGACAGGGATCAGCCCCAGCATTTT
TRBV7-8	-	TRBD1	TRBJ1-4	CASSPRDRGLLNEKLFF	TGTGCCAGCAGCCCCCGGGACAGGGGGCTTCTTAATGAAAAACTGTTTTTT
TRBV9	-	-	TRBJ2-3	CASSVETDTQYF	TGTGCCAGCAGCGTAGAAACAGATACGCAGTATTTT
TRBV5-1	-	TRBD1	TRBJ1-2	CASSFHRGSYGYTF	TGCGCCAGCAGCTTCCACAGGGGCTCCTATGGCTACACCTTC
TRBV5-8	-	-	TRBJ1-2	CASSLVPGAYYGYTF	TGTGCCAGCAGCTTGGTCCCAGGGGCTTACTATGGCTACACCTTC